Each of the 10 T cell receptor beta chains below was sequenced from the same sample in a study of human T cells and chemical hapten exposure. TCRdb re-analysed the RACE reads in MiXCR, keeping a single row per CDR3 protein. The data show roughly 69,000 distinct CDR3 sequences, 10% seen once. The time point: patch test 2, 6 weeks after DPC sensitization. Treatment defined: therapeutic diphenylcyclopropenone sensitization with weekly scalp DPC. The sample here was whole blood, taken in connection with sensitization to the hapten diphenylcyclopropenone (DPC). The source of these receptors is a woman between 45 and 65 years old with alopecia areata. Some clones in this sample may be carry-over from other donors' samples.

This chain connects TRBV24-1 to TRBJ1-5, with 7 bases that match TRBD1. Germline V gene sequence: CDR1 KGHDR, CDR2 SFDVKD. The CDR3 extends over 13 amino acids. The V and J ends lost 7 bases and 7 bases, in that order; junction bases with no gene match: 6. CDR3 DNA: TGTGCCACCAGCCAGGGGGATCGACAGCCCCAGCATTTT. It encodes CATSQGDRQPQHF.

This clonotype was observed many times. The chain has TRBV25-1 and TRBJ1-4; D is possibly TRBD1 (5 bases). V lost 0 bases, J lost 4 bases, and 9 bases lay in between. Germline V gives CDR1 MGHDK, CDR2 SYGVNS. The CDR3 loop spans 15 amino acids. The CDR3, as DNA: TGTGCCAGCAGTGAATATCGGGGGTATAATGAAAAACTGTTTTTT. Translated: CASSEYRGYNEKLFF. Variable domain in full (rest from reference TRBV25-1 and TRBJ1-4): EADIYQTPRYLVIGTGKKITLECSQTMGHDKMYWYQQDPGMELHLIHYSYGVNSTEKGDLSSESTVSRIRTEHFPLTLESARPSHTSQYLCASSEYRGYNEKLFFGSGTQLSVL.

This clonotype has at least ten counts. This chain joins TRBV5-8 and TRBJ1-5; D call uncertain. CDR3 length: 14 amino acids. The germline V gene has CDR1 SGHTS and CDR2 YDEGEE. Trimming shortened V by 2 bases and J by 4 bases, and 10 bases separated the two germline ends. The CDR3 DNA follows: TGTGCCAGCAGCTTTTCTGTACGGAATCAGCCCCAGCATTTT. It codes for CASSFSVRNQPQHF.

In its sample, this clonotype was seen many times. This chain links TRBV5-1 with TRBJ1-1; D possibly corresponds to TRBD1 (5 bases). V lost 0 bases, J lost 0 bases, and 9 bases lay in between. CDR1 and CDR2 (germline): SGHRS, YFSETQ. This CDR3 comprises 15 residues. The CDR3 region has the DNA TGCGCCAGCAGCTTGGAGGCGGGACTGAACACTGAAGCTTTCTTT. It specifies CASSLEAGLNTEAFF.

The chain recombines TRBV12-3 or TRBV12-4 with TRBJ2-7, with D tentatively TRBD1 (5 bases). Trimming stripped 3 bases from V and 6 bases from J, with 15 bases between. The CDR3 is 14 residues long. CDR3 nucleotide sequence: TGTGCCAGCAGTTTTCAGGGCGCAGTTTTCGAGCAGTACTTC. Translating gives CASSFQGAVFEQYF.

This clonotype has at least ten counts. This chain joins TRBV6-5 and TRBJ1-1, with D perhaps TRBD1 (5 bases). The CDR3 runs to 15 residues. Germline V lookup: CDR1 MNHEY, CDR2 SVGAGI. With 0 bases removed from V and 1 base from J, the gap between germline ends came to 9 bases. CDR3 coding DNA: TGTGCCAGCAGTTACTCAGGGGTGCAGAACACTGAAGCTTTCTTT. It translates to CASSYSGVQNTEAFF.

This clonotype was seen many times. V gene TRBV7-9 combines with J gene TRBJ1-4, with D maybe TRBD1 (6 bases). V lost 2 bases and J 8 bases, leaving 12 bases between the germline ends. Germline V gives CDR1 SEHNR, CDR2 FQNEAQ (reference sequence). The CDR3 spans 14 residues. The CDR3 reads CASSLKGGEEKLFF. The CDR3 DNA is TGTGCCAGCAGCTTAAAAGGGGGAGAGGAAAAACTGTTTTTT.

This clonotype was seen many times. The J gene is TRBJ2-1, the V gene TRBV29-1, with 7 bases fitting TRBD2. The CDR3 is made up of 16 amino acids. Germline V CDR1 and CDR2: SQVTM, ANQGSEA. Trimming took 0 bases from V and 6 from J; bases not matched to a gene: 11. CDR3 loop: CSVEEGRTRRVNEQFF. The CDR3 bases are TGCAGCGTTGAAGAGGGGCGGACTAGAAGGGTCAATGAGCAGTTCTTC.

The rearrangement uses TRBV29-1 and TRBJ2-2; D call uncertain. Germline loops: CDR1 SQVTM, CDR2 ANQGSEA. There are 13 residues in the CDR3. The V gene lost 0 bases and the J gene lost 5 bases, with 7 bases spanning the gap. The CDR3 coding sequence is TGCAGCGTTGAAGATCGGAGAACCGGGGAGCTGTTTTTT. As protein: CSVEDRRTGELFF.

This chain links TRBV6-6 with TRBJ2-6, with a tentative D call TRBD1 (6 bases). V was clipped by 5 bases and J by 7 bases, with 21 bases between them. CDR3 size: 17 residues. The germline V gene encodes CDR1 MNHNY and CDR2 SVGAGI (reference sequence). This CDR3 reads CASSLQGSGVVANVLTF. The CDR3 DNA sequence: TGTGCCAGCAGTCTCCAGGGGTCTGGGGTAGTCGCCAACGTCCTGACTTTC.